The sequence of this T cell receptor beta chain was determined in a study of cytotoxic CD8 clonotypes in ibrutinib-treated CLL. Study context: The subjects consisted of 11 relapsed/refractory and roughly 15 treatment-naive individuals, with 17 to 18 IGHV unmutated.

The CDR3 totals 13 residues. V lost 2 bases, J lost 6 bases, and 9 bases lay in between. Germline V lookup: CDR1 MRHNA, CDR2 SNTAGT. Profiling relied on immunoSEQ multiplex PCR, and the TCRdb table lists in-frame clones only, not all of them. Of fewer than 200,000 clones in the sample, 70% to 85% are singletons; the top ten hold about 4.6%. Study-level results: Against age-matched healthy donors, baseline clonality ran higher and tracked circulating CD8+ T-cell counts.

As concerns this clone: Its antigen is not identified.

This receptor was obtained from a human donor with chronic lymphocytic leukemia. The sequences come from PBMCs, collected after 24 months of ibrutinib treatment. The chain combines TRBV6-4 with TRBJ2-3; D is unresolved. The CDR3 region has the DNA TGTGCCAGCAGTGACCCACCGGCGGATACGCAGTATTTT. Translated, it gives CASSDPPADTQYF.